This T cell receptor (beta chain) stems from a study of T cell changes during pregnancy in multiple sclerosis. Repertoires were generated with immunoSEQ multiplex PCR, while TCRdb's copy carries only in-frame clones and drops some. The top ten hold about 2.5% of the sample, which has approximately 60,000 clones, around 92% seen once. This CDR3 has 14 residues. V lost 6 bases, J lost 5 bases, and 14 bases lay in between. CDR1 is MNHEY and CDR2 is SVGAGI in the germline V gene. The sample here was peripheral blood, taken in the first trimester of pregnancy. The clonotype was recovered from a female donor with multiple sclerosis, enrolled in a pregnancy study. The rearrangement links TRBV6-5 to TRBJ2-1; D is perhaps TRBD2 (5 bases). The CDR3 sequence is CASRLVSGDNEQFF. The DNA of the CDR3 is TGTGCCAGCAGACTAGTTTCCGGCGACAATGAGCAGTTCTTC.